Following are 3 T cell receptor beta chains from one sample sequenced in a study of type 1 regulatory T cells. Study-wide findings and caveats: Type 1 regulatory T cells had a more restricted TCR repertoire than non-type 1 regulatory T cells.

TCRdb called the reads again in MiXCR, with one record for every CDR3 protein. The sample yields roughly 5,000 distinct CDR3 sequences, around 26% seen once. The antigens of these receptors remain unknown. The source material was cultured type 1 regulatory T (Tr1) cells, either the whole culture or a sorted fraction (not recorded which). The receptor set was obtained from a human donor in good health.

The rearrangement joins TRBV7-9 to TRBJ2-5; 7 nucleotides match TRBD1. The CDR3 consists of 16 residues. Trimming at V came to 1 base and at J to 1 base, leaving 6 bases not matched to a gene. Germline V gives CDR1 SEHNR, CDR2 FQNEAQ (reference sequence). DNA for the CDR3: TGTGCCAGCAGCTTAGGGACAGGCCTTACCCAAGAGACCCAGTACTTC. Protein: CASSLGTGLTQETQYF.

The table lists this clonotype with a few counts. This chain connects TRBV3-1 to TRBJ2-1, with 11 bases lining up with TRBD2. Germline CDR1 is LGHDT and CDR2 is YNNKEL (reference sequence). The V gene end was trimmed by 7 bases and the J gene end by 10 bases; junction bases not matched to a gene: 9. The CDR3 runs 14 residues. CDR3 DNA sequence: TGTGCCAGCAAACCTAGCGGGGGGACCGGGGAGCAGTTCTTC. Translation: CASKPSGGTGEQFF.

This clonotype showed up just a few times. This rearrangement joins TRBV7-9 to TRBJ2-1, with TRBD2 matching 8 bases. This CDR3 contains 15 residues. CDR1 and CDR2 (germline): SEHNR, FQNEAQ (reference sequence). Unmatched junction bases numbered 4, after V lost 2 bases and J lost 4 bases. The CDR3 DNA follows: TGTGCCAGCAGCTTATTACGGGGGGGGTACAATGAGCAGTTCTTC. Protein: CASSLLRGGYNEQFF. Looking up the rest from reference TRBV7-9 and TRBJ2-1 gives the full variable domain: DTGVSQNPRHKITKRGQNVTFRCDPISEHNRLYWYRQTLGQGPEFLTYFQNEAQLEKSRLLSDRFSAERPKGSFSTLEIQRTEQGDSAMYLCASSLLRGGYNEQFFGPGTRLTVL.